Listed below are T cell receptor beta chains from one sample, sequenced in a study of T cell responses to AZD1222 COVID-19 vaccine. This table comes from immunoSEQ multiplex PCR, and its TCRdb copy is limited to in-frame clones, with some not included. The table records 240,000 or so clones, 90% to 95% of them present only once. This material consisted of peripheral blood, taken on day 0 of AZD1222 vaccination. The receptors derive from an adult in good health. Each CDR3 is given with its conserved first and last residue. D genes are given only for firm matches. Expanded clones get a size class; other rows say once, few or many, or leave the size out.

>-|-|TRBV7-3|TRBJ2-6
CASSLIPGSSGANVLTF
TGTGCCAGCAGCCTAATTCCAGGGAGCTCTGGGGCCAACGTCCTGACTTTC
>once|-|TRBV7-9|TRBJ2-7
CASSLSGVEQYF
TGTGCCAGCAGCCTTTCGGGGGTCGAGCAGTACTTC
>-|-|TRBV28|TRBJ2-1
CASSLKGYEQFF
TGTGCCAGCAGTTTAAAGGGCTATGAGCAGTTCTTC
>-|TRBD1|TRBV20-1|TRBJ1-2
CSARRDSPITF
TGCAGTGCTAGGAGGGACAGCCCGATAACCTTC
>-|-|TRBV27|TRBJ1-1
CASSLSWDAEAFF
TGTGCCAGCAGTTTATCTTGGGACGCTGAAGCTTTCTTT
>-|-|TRBV6-1|TRBJ1-5
CASSEMFGRNQPQHF
TGTGCCAGCAGTGAAATGTTTGGCAGAAATCAGCCCCAGCATTTT
>-|TRBD1|TRBV10-3|TRBJ2-7
CAISESGDRGRGEQYF
TGTGCCATCAGTGAGTCGGGGGACAGGGGGCGCGGGGAGCAGTACTTC
>-|-|TRBV27|TRBJ2-7
CASRPPRGPYYEQYF
TGTGCCAGCAGACCGCCACGGGGACCTTACTACGAGCAGTACTTC
>-|-|TRBV28|TRBJ1-5
CASRKQGDQPQHF
TGTGCCAGCAGGAAACAGGGAGATCAGCCCCAGCATTTT
>-|-|TRBV28|TRBJ2-7
CASSFWGRGEQYF
TGTGCCAGCAGTTTTTGGGGCCGAGGGGAGCAGTACTTC
>once|-|TRBV6-2/TRBV6-3|TRBJ2-1
CASSNGLASSYNEQFF
TGTGCCAGCAGCAACGGGCTAGCGAGCTCCTACAATGAGCAGTTCTTC
>-|-|TRBV24-1|TRBJ2-2
CATSEGSTGELFF
TGTGCCACCAGTGAAGGGAGTACCGGGGAGCTGTTTTTT
>-|-|TRBV14|TRBJ2-7
CASSQGEDLILPSYEQYF
TGTGCCAGCAGCCAAGGAGAGGACCTTATCCTTCCCTCCTACGAGCAGTACTTC
>-|-|TRBV3-1/TRBV3-2|TRBJ1-2
CASSQGNYGYTF
TGTGCCAGCAGCCAGGGAAACTATGGCTACACCTTC
>-|-|TRBV3-1/TRBV3-2|TRBJ1-2
CASSQDRGPNGYTF
TGTGCCAGCAGCCAAGATCGGGGGCCTAATGGCTACACCTTC
>-|TRBD2|TRBV3-1/TRBV3-2|TRBJ2-7
CASSQDLDRGLAGLSYEQYF
TGTGCCAGCAGCCAAGATCTCGACAGGGGACTAGCGGGTCTCTCCTACGAGCAGTACTTC
>-|-|TRBV5-1|TRBJ1-4
CASSFQTNEKLFF
TGCGCCAGCAGCTTTCAGACTAATGAAAAACTGTTTTTT
>-|TRBD2|TRBV7-2|TRBJ2-7
CASSEGLAGGYEQYF
TGTGCCAGCAGCGAGGGACTAGCGGGAGGGTACGAGCAGTACTTC
>once|-|TRBV4-1|TRBJ1-2
CASSQAPRADYGYTF
TGCGCCAGCAGCCAAGCTCCCCGGGCCGACTATGGCTACACCTTC
>-|TRBD1|TRBV29-1|TRBJ1-5
CSAGQGEPQHF
TGCAGCGCGGGACAGGGGGAGCCCCAGCATTTT
>-|-|TRBV28|TRBJ1-2
CASSLRQPGYTF
TGTGCCAGCAGTTTACGGCAGCCTGGCTACACCTTC
>-|-|TRBV5-1|TRBJ1-6
CASSLGWTYNSPLHF
TGCGCCAGCAGCTTGGGGTGGACCTATAATTCACCCCTCCACTTT
>-|-|TRBV24-1|TRBJ2-3
CATNVPVPDTQYF
TGTGCCACCAATGTTCCGGTCCCAGATACGCAGTATTTT
>-|TRBD1|TRBV30|TRBJ1-5
CAWSVSGQGYRPQHF
TGTGCCTGGAGTGTATCGGGACAGGGGTATAGGCCCCAGCATTTT
>-|-|TRBV2|TRBJ1-2
CASSVPGSNYGYTF
TGTGCCAGCAGTGTGCCCGGTTCTAACTATGGCTACACCTTC
>-|-|TRBV7-2|TRBJ2-3
CASSPGGSGFTDTQYF
TGTGCCAGCAGCCCCGGGGGTAGCGGCTTCACAGATACGCAGTATTTT
>-|TRBD1|TRBV27|TRBJ1-2
CASSLGTGYGYTF
TGTGCCAGCAGCTTAGGGACAGGCTATGGCTACACCTTC
>-|-|TRBV19|TRBJ2-3
CASSTMEDTQYF
TGTGCCAGTAGTACGATGGAAGATACGCAGTATTTT
>-|-|TRBV5-1|TRBJ1-6
CASSLEGFNSPLHF
TGCGCCAGCAGCTTGGAGGGGTTTAATTCACCCCTCCACTTT
>-|TRBD1|TRBV6-2/TRBV6-3|TRBJ1-2
CASSLPDRAVIGYTF
TGTGCCAGCAGCCTTCCTGACAGGGCGGTCATTGGCTACACCTTC
>-|-|TRBV19|TRBJ2-3
CATQWGVSGTQYF
TGTGCCACCCAGTGGGGGGTAAGCGGTACGCAGTATTTT
>-|-|TRBV10-3|TRBJ2-1
CAVKDSYNEQFF
TGTGCCGTCAAGGACTCCTACAATGAGCAGTTCTTC
>-|-|TRBV19|TRBJ2-1
CASSTDREDNEQFF
TGTGCCAGTAGTACAGACAGGGAGGACAATGAGCAGTTCTTC
>once|-|TRBV15|TRBJ1-6
CATSREQVVSPLHF
TGTGCCACCAGCAGAGAGCAGGTGGTCTCACCCCTCCACTTT
>-|-|TRBV27|TRBJ1-5
CASSKQALRQPQHF
TGTGCCAGCAGCAAACAGGCGCTAAGGCAGCCCCAGCATTTT
>-|-|TRBV12-3/TRBV12-4|TRBJ1-5
CASSFGSNQPQHF
TGTGCCAGCAGTTTTGGGTCCAATCAGCCCCAGCATTTT
>once|-|TRBV14|TRBJ1-2
CASSPRRARYGYTF
TGTGCCAGCAGCCCGAGGAGGGCGCGCTATGGCTACACCTTC
>-|TRBD1|TRBV5-6|TRBJ1-2
CASSPRDRGPGGGYTF
TGTGCCAGCAGCCCCCGGGACAGGGGGCCGGGCGGTGGCTACACCTTC
>-|-|TRBV2|TRBJ1-1
CASGSGPPSEAFF
TGTGCCAGTGGGTCCGGACCCCCCTCTGAAGCTTTCTTT
>-|-|TRBV10-2|TRBJ1-4
CASTPRVAGEKLFF
TGCGCCAGCACCCCTCGAGTAGCAGGGGAAAAACTGTTTTTT
>-|TRBD1|TRBV3-1/TRBV3-2|TRBJ1-1
CASRSQGGNTEAFF
TGTGCCAGCAGGTCGCAGGGGGGGAACACTGAAGCTTTCTTT
>-|TRBD2|TRBV5-8|TRBJ2-3
CASSLAGRSTDTQYF
TGTGCCAGCAGCTTAGCGGGACGGAGCACAGATACGCAGTATTTT
>-|TRBD1|TRBV5-5|TRBJ1-1
CASSSQTGDQKAFF
TGTGCCAGCAGCTCCCAAACAGGGGATCAAAAAGCTTTCTTT
>-|TRBD2|TRBV10-3|TRBJ2-7
CASAGGPRDEQYF
TGTGCCAGTGCGGGGGGTCCGCGGGACGAGCAGTACTTC
>-|-|TRBV10-2|TRBJ2-1
CASTVGPLGEEQFF
TGCGCCAGCACCGTGGGGCCCCTAGGGGAGGAGCAGTTCTTC
>-|-|TRBV2|TRBJ1-6
CASSEAAQGYSPLHF
TGTGCCAGCAGTGAAGCGGCGCAGGGTTATTCACCCCTCCACTTT
>-|TRBD2|TRBV11-2|TRBJ2-1
CASSFRASGSNHHNEQFF
TGTGCCAGCAGCTTCCGAGCTAGCGGGAGCAATCACCACAATGAGCAGTTCTTC
>-|TRBD1|TRBV11-2|TRBJ1-2
CASSLVGTDLTTF
TGTGCCAGCAGCTTAGTTGGGACAGATCTGACAACCTTC
>-|-|TRBV28|TRBJ2-7
CASSLDTVGEQYF
TGTGCCAGCAGTTTAGACACCGTGGGGGAGCAGTACTTC
>-|-|TRBV20-1|TRBJ2-1
CSASRPRLNEQFF
TGCAGTGCTAGTAGGCCCCGGCTCAATGAGCAGTTCTTC
>once|TRBD2|TRBV11-1|TRBJ2-3
CASSPTGTSRDTQYF
TGTGCCAGCAGCCCAACCGGGACTAGCAGGGATACGCAGTATTTT
>-|-|TRBV5-1|TRBJ1-4
CASSLAAKTNEKLFF
TGCGCCAGCAGCTTGGCCGCAAAAACTAATGAAAAACTGTTTTTT
>-|TRBD1|TRBV4-2|TRBJ2-7
CASSPLRDSYEQYF
TGTGCCAGCAGCCCTCTTCGGGACAGCTACGAGCAGTACTTC
>-|-|TRBV10-2|TRBJ2-3
CASSKAGSTDTQYF
TGCGCCAGCAGTAAGGCGGGTAGCACAGATACGCAGTATTTT
>-|TRBD2|TRBV3-1/TRBV3-2|TRBJ2-3
CASSLTSGVTDTQYF
TGTGCCAGCAGCCTAACTAGCGGGGTCACAGATACGCAGTATTTT
>-|TRBD1|TRBV18|TRBJ1-5
CASSADRAKPQHF
TGTGCCAGCTCAGCGGACAGGGCTAAGCCCCAGCATTTT
>once|-|TRBV7-3|TRBJ2-5
CASSRGAVETQYF
TGTGCCAGCAGCCGGGGGGCGGTGGAGACCCAGTACTTC
>-|TRBD1|TRBV28|TRBJ2-7
CASRPTGDTYEQYF
TGTGCCAGCAGACCCACAGGGGACACCTACGAGCAGTACTTC